The rows below give T cell receptor beta chains drawn from one sample of a study of CD8+ T cells in alopecia areata. Here immunoSEQ multiplex PCR was the method, and the copy in TCRdb shows in-frame clones only, minus some. Among roughly 150,000 clones, 40% to 60% were seen once, and the ten largest hold around 19%. Material: CD8+ T cells sorted from blood, obtained at week 0. The receptors stem from a human donor with alopecia areata. The CDR3 runs from the conserved cysteine through the conserved F or W. The D gene is left open where the match is weak. Size tells how often a clone was seen (once, few, many) or the class of an expanded clone, and some rows leave it out.

j_call	clone_size	v_call	d_call	cdr3_nt	cdr3_aa
TRBJ2-3	.	TRBV2	.	TGTGCCAGCAGTGAAGCGAATCAAGGGGGGAGAGATACGCAGTATTTT	CASSEANQGGRDTQYF
TRBJ2-5	.	TRBV13	.	TGTGCCAGCAGCGAGGGTGTAGGCCCCCAAGAGACCCAGTACTTC	CASSEGVGPQETQYF
TRBJ2-3	.	TRBV10-3	TRBD2	TGTGCCATCAGCAGAACTAGCGGGGAAACAGATACGCAGTATTTT	CAISRTSGETDTQYF
TRBJ2-1	.	TRBV20-1	.	TGCAGTGCCCTTCCTGAGCAGTTCTTC	CSALPEQFF
TRBJ2-5	few	TRBV27	.	TGTGCCAGCAGTTTATCTGCGGCGGAGACCCAGTACTTC	CASSLSAAETQYF
TRBJ2-3	few	TRBV29-1	.	TGCAGCGTTGAAGGCCAGCCGGCAGATACGCAGTATTTT	CSVEGQPADTQYF
TRBJ2-5	.	TRBV10-3	.	TGTGCCATCAGTGAGTCGTTCCCGGGCAGTATGCTAGAGACCCAGTACTTC	CAISESFPGSMLETQYF
TRBJ2-7	few	TRBV14	.	TGTGCCAGCAGCCAAGATGTGGGGGCGAACGAGCAGTACTTC	CASSQDVGANEQYF
TRBJ2-1	.	TRBV14	.	TGTGCCAGCAGCCAAGAGAAGGGGACAGAGCAGTTCTTC	CASSQEKGTEQFF
TRBJ2-7	.	TRBV30	.	TGTGCCTGGATTTCTGACAATTCCTACGAGCAGTACTTC	CAWISDNSYEQYF
TRBJ1-1	.	TRBV27	.	TGTGCCAGCAGTCGTAAAGGACGGTATGAAGCTTTCTTT	CASSRKGRYEAFF
TRBJ2-7	few	TRBV30	.	TGTGCCTGGAGTGTCAGCTACGAGCAGTACTTC	CAWSVSYEQYF
TRBJ2-7	.	TRBV30	.	TGTGCCTGGAGTCTGAGCTACGAGCAGTACTTC	CAWSLSYEQYF
TRBJ2-5	.	TRBV4-3	.	TGCGCCAGCAGCCAAGATGCGGGAAGTCCAGAGACCCAGTACTTC	CASSQDAGSPETQYF
TRBJ2-3	few	TRBV5-6	TRBD2	TGTGCCAGCAGCAGCGGGGGGGATACGCAGTATTTT	CASSSGGDTQYF
TRBJ2-3	.	TRBV10-3	.	TGTGCCATCAGTGCAGGGGACACAGATACGCAGTATTTT	CAISAGDTDTQYF
TRBJ1-1	.	TRBV30	TRBD1	TGTGCCTGGGGGACAGGGAACACTGAAGCTTTCTTT	CAWGTGNTEAFF
TRBJ2-7	few	TRBV16	.	TGTGCCAGCAGCCAATATGAGGGTTACGAGCAGTACTTC	CASSQYEGYEQYF
TRBJ1-1	few	TRBV9	.	TGTGCCAGCAGCCCCCCGGGGAACACTGAAGCTTTCTTT	CASSPPGNTEAFF
TRBJ1-2	.	TRBV29-1	.	TGCAGCGTTGAAAGGGACGGGTTTGGCGACTATGGCTACACCTTC	CSVERDGFGDYGYTF
TRBJ1-1	few	TRBV4-1	.	TGCGCCAGCAGCCAAGACAGGGGAAAGGAAGCTTTCTTT	CASSQDRGKEAFF
TRBJ1-2	few	TRBV30	.	TGTGCCTCCACCGAAGGATATGGCTACACCTTC	CASTEGYGYTF
TRBJ2-1	.	TRBV13	.	TGTGCCAGCAGCTTAAAAGGTCTTAATGAGCAGTTCTTC	CASSLKGLNEQFF
TRBJ2-7	.	TRBV29-1	TRBD1	TGCAGCGTTGAAGACCCGGGACAGGGGAACGAGCAGTACTTC	CSVEDPGQGNEQYF
TRBJ2-3	.	TRBV30	.	TGTGCCTGGAGTGTAAAGCGGAGTTCTAGCACAGATACGCAGTATTTT	CAWSVKRSSSTDTQYF
TRBJ2-3	.	TRBV7-2	TRBD1	TGTGCCAGCAGCCCGAGGACAGGGGGCACAGATACGCAGTATTTT	CASSPRTGGTDTQYF
TRBJ2-4	.	TRBV27	.	TGTGCCAGCATCTCGTCGGAGACCCAAAACATTCAGTACTTC	CASISSETQNIQYF
TRBJ2-7	few	TRBV7-9	TRBD1	TGTGCCAGCGGCCAATTAGGGGACAGGGACAAGCAGTACTTC	CASGQLGDRDKQYF
TRBJ2-5	.	TRBV5-6	TRBD1	TGTGCCAGCAGCGAACAGGGGGTACGCGAGACCCAGTACTTC	CASSEQGVRETQYF
TRBJ2-1	few	TRBV29-1	.	TGCAGCGTTGAATCCAGGGGAGGTGAGCAGTTCTTC	CSVESRGGEQFF
TRBJ1-2	.	TRBV2	.	TGTGCCAGCAGCCCGGGAGGCACGGACTATGGCTACACCTTC	CASSPGGTDYGYTF
TRBJ1-4	.	TRBV23-1	.	TGCGCCAGCAAGGTCCGGGGGAATGAAAAACTGTTTTTT	CASKVRGNEKLFF
TRBJ2-3	few	TRBV9	.	TGTGCCAGCAGCGCCGGTGGGGGACGCACAGATACGCAGTATTTT	CASSAGGGRTDTQYF
TRBJ2-7	few	TRBV13	TRBD1	TGTGCCAGCAGCCCACAGGGGAAAGTCTCCTACGAGCAGTACTTC	CASSPQGKVSYEQYF
TRBJ2-3	few	TRBV21-1	.	TGTGCCAGCAGCAAAGAGGTGGGACAGGTCACAGATACGCAGTATTTT	CASSKEVGQVTDTQYF
TRBJ2-1	.	TRBV29-1	.	TGCAGCTTAGGCGGAGGGGATGAGCAGTTCTTC	CSLGGGDEQFF
TRBJ2-5	.	TRBV27	.	TGTGCCAGCAGTTTGACCGGGGACCAAGAGACCCAGTACTTC	CASSLTGDQETQYF
TRBJ2-1	.	TRBV30	.	TGTGCTCGGAGTAGCGGTATCAGCAATGAGCAGTTCTTC	CARSSGISNEQFF
TRBJ1-5	.	TRBV30	TRBD1	TGTGCCTGGGGAACCGGGACAGGAGTCAATCAGCCCCAGCATTTT	CAWGTGTGVNQPQHF
TRBJ2-7	.	TRBV5-1	.	TGCGCCAGCAGCAGTACAGGGAGTGGAGAGCAGTACTTC	CASSSTGSGEQYF
TRBJ2-7	.	TRBV25-1	.	TGTGCCAGCAGTGAATTAGAGGGTTGGTACGAGCAGTACTTC	CASSELEGWYEQYF
TRBJ2-3	.	TRBV28	.	TGTGCCAGCACTACTATCCAAGCTAGCACAGATACGCAGTATTTT	CASTTIQASTDTQYF
TRBJ2-5	.	TRBV5-6	TRBD2	TGTGCCAGCAGCCCCGCCGGCAGCGGGGGGTACCAAGAGACCCAGTACTTC	CASSPAGSGGYQETQYF
TRBJ2-1	few	TRBV6-4	.	TGTGCCAGCAGTGAAGGCCCTGGGGATGAGCAGTTCTTC	CASSEGPGDEQFF
TRBJ2-7	.	TRBV25-1	TRBD1	TGTGCCAGCGGAGGACAGGGGACCCACGAGCAGTACTTC	CASGGQGTHEQYF
TRBJ2-1	.	TRBV6-5	.	TGTGCCAGCATGTGGGACAATGAGCAGTTCTTC	CASMWDNEQFF
TRBJ1-2	.	TRBV4-1	.	TGCGCCAGCAGCCACGAAATTTCGGACCGCGATGGCTACACCTTC	CASSHEISDRDGYTF
TRBJ2-6	once	TRBV29-1	.	TGCAGCACTTGGACCCAAGACCGCTCTGGGGCCAACGTCCTGACTTTC	CSTWTQDRSGANVLTF
TRBJ2-1	.	TRBV9	TRBD1	TGTGCCAGCAGCGTAGGGGGACAGACTTTCAATGAGCAGTTCTTC	CASSVGGQTFNEQFF
TRBJ2-1	.	TRBV4-3	TRBD1	TGCGCCAGCAGCCAAGATACTTTGGGACAGTACAATGAGCAGTTCTTC	CASSQDTLGQYNEQFF